The 28 T cell receptor beta chains below were found in one sample sequenced in a study. TCRdb processed the reads anew with MiXCR; each CDR3 protein has one entry. The data contain under 2,000 distinct CDR3 sequences, roughly 7.7% of them singletons. Input material: CD4+ T cells from peripheral blood. The receptors were gathered from a human donor with rheumatoid arthritis.

In its sample, this clonotype ranks as medium-sized. V gene TRBV11-2 combines with J gene TRBJ2-7; the match to TRBD2 covers 13 bases. J lost 0 bases, V lost 4 bases, and 6 bases had no gene match. In germline, CDR1 is SGHAT, CDR2 FQNNGV. The CDR3 runs 17 residues. Here the CDR3 reads CASSWTSGSASSYEQYF. CDR3 nucleotides: TGTGCCAGCAGCTGGACTAGCGGGAGCGCGAGCTCCTACGAGCAGTACTTC.

This clonotype rates as medium-sized. The CDR3 nucleotides are TGCAGTGTTGGGCAAGGCGAGGAGACCCAGTACTTC. It translates to CSVGQGEETQYF. The rearrangement joins TRBV20-1 to TRBJ2-5; D not certain. From germline, CDR1 is DFQATT and CDR2 SNEGSKA (reference sequence). The CDR3 is 12 residues long. V dropped 7 bases and J dropped 5 bases, with 14 bases sitting between them.

By sample fraction, this clonotype is medium-sized. The chain recombines TRBV6-1 with TRBJ2-1, with 9 bases matching TRBD2. This CDR3 region has 16 residues. CDR1 is MNHNS and CDR2 is SASEGT in the germline V gene. Trimming removed 1 base from V and 4 bases from J; junction bases left unmatched: 5. The CDR3 loop reads CASSEDGTSRYNEQFF. CDR3 sequence (DNA): TGTGCCAGCAGTGAAGATGGGACTAGCAGATACAATGAGCAGTTCTTC.

By proportion, this clonotype is medium-sized. The chain uses TRBV27 and TRBJ2-7; 14 bases are shared with TRBD2. Trimming cost V 2 bases and J 4 bases; bases outside gene matches: 7. Germline values: CDR1 MNHEY, CDR2 SMNVEV (reference sequence). CDR3 length: 17 amino acids. The CDR3 region is CASSLSGTSGSIYEQYF. The CDR3 region has the DNA TGTGCCAGCAGTTTAAGTGGGACTAGCGGGAGTATATACGAGCAGTACTTC.

In its sample, this clonotype is medium-sized (0.01 to 0.1%). This chain connects TRBV11-2 to TRBJ2-7, with D unclear. Germline V lookup: CDR1 SGHAT, CDR2 FQNNGV. CDR3 length equals 14 residues. V lost 1 base and J lost 5, with 12 bases in between. CDR3 coding DNA: TGTGCCAGCAGCTTAGCTGGCCCTCGGAACGAGCAGTACTTC. Protein sequence: CASSLAGPRNEQYF. The full variable domain, in which reference TRBV11-2 and TRBJ2-7 provide the parts outside the CDR3, is EAGVAQSPRYKIIEKRQSVAFWCNPISGHATLYWYQQILGQGPKLLIQFQNNGVVDDSQLPKDRFSAERLKGVDSTLKIQPAKLEDSAVYLCASSLAGPRNEQYFGPGTRLTVT.

This clonotype appeared many times. This chain joins TRBV20-1 and TRBJ2-1; unclear D gene. The CDR3 consists of 16 residues. V gave up 0 bases and J gave up 8 bases, with 20 bases separating them. Germline values: CDR1 DFQATT, CDR2 SNEGSKA (reference sequence). The CDR3 nucleotides are TGCAGTGCTAGAGATCGACGGCCAGACGTATCGGATGAGCAGTTCTTC. It translates to CSARDRRPDVSDEQFF.

Only a few counts were recorded for this clonotype. V usage is TRBV7-9 and J usage is TRBJ1-2, with 7 nucleotides matching TRBD1. From germline, CDR1 is SEHNR and CDR2 FQNEAQ (reference sequence). The CDR3 has 14 residues. V trimming: 4 bases; J trimming: 6 bases; junction bases outside the gene matches: 8. CDR3: CASSSIGTEDGYTF. CDR3 sequence (DNA): TGTGCCAGCAGCTCTATCGGGACAGAGGATGGCTACACCTTC.

In its sample, this clonotype ranks as large. CDR3 sequence (DNA): TGTGCCAGCACCAGACAGGGGGTCTCTGGGGCCAACGTCCTGACTTTC. It codes for CASTRQGVSGANVLTF. This chain connects TRBV11-2 to TRBJ2-6, with 9 bases that match TRBD1. Germline V CDR1 and CDR2: SGHAT, FQNNGV. The CDR3 consists of 16 residues. V gave up 7 bases and J gave up 0 bases; unmatched junction bases: 4.

This clonotype is labeled medium-sized. This chain links TRBV5-1 with TRBJ2-1; D not resolved. V shed 0 bases and J shed 4 bases, with 2 bases lying between them. Per the germline V gene, CDR1 is SGHRS and CDR2 is YFSETQ. CDR3 length equals 12 residues. The CDR3 loop is CASSLDYNEQFF. CDR3 in DNA: TGCGCCAGCAGCTTGGATTACAATGAGCAGTTCTTC.

By frequency in the sample, this clonotype is medium-sized. The V gene is TRBV4-2, the J gene TRBJ1-4; D gene unclear. CDR3 length equals 15 residues. Germline values: CDR1 LGHNA, CDR2 YNFKEQ. V was trimmed by 7 bases and J by 6 bases, leaving 18 bases between them. The CDR3 nucleotides read TGTGCCAGCACCCATGACTCCTGGGCGGATGAAAAACTGTTTTTT. Translated, it gives CASTHDSWADEKLFF.

By proportion, this clonotype is medium-sized. The chain couples TRBV29-1 to TRBJ1-6; TRBD1 agrees at 8 bases. The CDR3 consists of 14 residues. Unmatched junction bases numbered 5, after V lost 6 bases and J lost 4 bases. CDR1 is SQVTM, CDR2 ANQGSEA, per germline. In DNA, the CDR3 is TGCAGCGTCCGGACAGGGTCGTATAATTCACCCCTCCACTTT. As protein: CSVRTGSYNSPLHF.

Within the sample, this clonotype is medium-sized. The V and J genes are TRBV5-6 and TRBJ2-5; weak D call: TRBD1 (5 bases). The CDR3 spans 11 residues. Trimming took off 3 bases at V and 10 bases at J, with 10 bases between the two ends. The germline V gene encodes CDR1 SGHDT and CDR2 YYEEEE. The CDR3 is CASSSGWDQYF. The CDR3 DNA follows: TGTGCCAGCAGCTCAGGGTGGGACCAGTACTTC.

This clonotype is medium-sized (0.01 to 0.1%). This chain uses TRBV30 with TRBJ1-1; D remains unclear. This CDR3 has 11 residues. V was clipped by 3 bases and J by 4 bases, with 6 bases between them. Germline V gives CDR1 GTSNPN, CDR2 SVGIG (reference sequence). The CDR3 nucleotides are TGTGCCTGGAGAAAAAGCACTGAAGCTTTCTTT. Translated, it gives CAWRKSTEAFF.

Turning to this clonotype: The CDR3 carries no conserved terminal phenylalanine or tryptophan, so it likely arises from a read error. No DNA is shown, since the ends of the CDR3 on it are uncertain; the CDR3 is the one TCRdb lists. The chain joins TRBV4-3 to TRBJ2-1; no DNA check was done on the table's D call, TRBD1. CDR1 is LGHNA, CDR2 YSLEER, per germline. The CDR3 length equals 14 residues, ends included. The CDR3 sequence: CASSPTTGGNEQLG.

This clonotype is deemed medium-sized. The V call is TRBV7-2, the J call TRBJ2-1, with a tentative D call TRBD2 (6 bases). The V gene lost 8 bases and the J gene lost 8 bases, with 19 bases spanning the gap. Germline CDR1 SGHTA, CDR2 FQGNSA. This CDR3 has 14 residues. The CDR3 is CASADWRRDDEQFF. DNA of the CDR3: TGTGCCAGCGCGGACTGGCGGAGGGACGATGAGCAGTTCTTC.

This clonotype qualifies as medium-sized. CDR3 coding DNA: TGTGCCAGCAGCCTTCTCGGGCTAGCCTACGAGCAGTACTTC. Protein sequence: CASSLLGLAYEQYF. The chain carries TRBV4-2 and TRBJ2-7; no reliable D call. Trimming left V 4 bases short and J 2 bases short, with 12 bases between. The CDR3 spans 14 residues. Germline V gene lookup returns CDR1 LGHNA and CDR2 YNFKEQ.

This clonotype is labeled as medium-sized. The V and J genes are TRBV20-1 and TRBJ2-1; D may be TRBD1 or TRBD2 (5 bases each). Trimming removed 3 bases at V and 6 bases at J, with 9 bases between. Germline V gene sequence: CDR1 DFQATT, CDR2 SNEGSKA (reference sequence). The CDR3 has 12 residues. The CDR3 loop reads CSASRERNEQFF. CDR3 in DNA: TGCAGTGCTAGCAGGGAGCGCAATGAGCAGTTCTTC.

By share, this clonotype ranks as medium-sized. CDR3 loop: CASSLVLFSGGQHEQYF. The CDR3 bases are TGTGCCAGCAGCTTAGTTCTTTTTAGCGGGGGGCAACACGAGCAGTACTTC. This chain uses TRBV7-2 with TRBJ2-7; TRBD2 matches at 10 bases. Trimming removed 1 base from V and 5 bases from J; junction bases left unmatched: 11. This CDR3 region has 17 residues. Germline V CDR1 and CDR2: SGHTA, FQGNSA.

This clonotype rates as large. The gene calls are TRBV5-6 and TRBJ1-2; D gene unclear. Germline CDR1 is SGHDT and CDR2 is YYEEEE. This CDR3 has 14 amino acids. Trimming cost V 3 bases and J 7 bases, with 16 bases left between them. CDR3 in DNA: TGTGCCAGCAGCTCCCCCGGGAGGGTGTTTGGCTACACCTTC. This codes for CASSSPGRVFGYTF.

In this sample, this clonotype is medium-sized. The gene calls are TRBV15 and TRBJ1-5; D is possibly TRBD1 (6 bases). The V gene's germline CDR1 is LNHNV and CDR2 YYDKDF (reference sequence). This CDR3 spans 14 amino acids. V dropped 4 bases and J dropped 4 bases, with 11 bases sitting between them. CDR3 in amino acids: CATSTRGLNQPQHF. The CDR3, as DNA: TGTGCCACCAGCACCAGGGGATTAAATCAGCCCCAGCATTTT.

This clonotype is medium-sized within its sample. The chain uses TRBV20-1 and TRBJ2-1; the match to TRBD2 covers 9 bases. Germline CDR1 reads DFQATT; CDR2 reads SNEGSKA (reference sequence). This CDR3 is built from 15 residues. V gave up 3 bases and J gave up 8 bases; unmatched junction bases: 11. The CDR3 is CSARRAGGLRDEQFF. CDR3 coding DNA: TGCAGTGCTAGGCGGGCGGGAGGGCTCAGGGATGAGCAGTTCTTC.

By frequency in the sample, this clonotype is medium-sized. The chain links TRBV5-4 to TRBJ1-1; D remains ambiguous. Trimming left V 1 base short and J 1 base short, with 5 bases between. CDR1 is SGHNT and CDR2 is YYREEE in the germline V gene (reference sequence). The CDR3 totals 13 residues. This CDR3 reads CASSLKGNTEAFF. The CDR3 region has the DNA TGTGCCAGCAGCTTGAAGGGGAACACTGAAGCTTTCTTT.

This clonotype is deemed medium-sized. The V and J genes are TRBV4-2 and TRBJ2-3, with 16 bases lining up with TRBD2. This CDR3 has 17 amino acids. The germline V gene has CDR1 LGHNA and CDR2 YNFKEQ. Germline trimming cut 3 bases from V and 3 bases from J; bases unmatched to any gene: 3. Here the CDR3 reads CASSHAGLAGGTDTQYF. DNA of the CDR3: TGTGCCAGCAGCCACGCGGGACTAGCGGGAGGGACAGATACGCAGTATTTT.

As concerns this clonotype: Possible read error: a much larger clone is one base away. V usage is TRBV19 and J usage is TRBJ2-5; 7 bases match TRBD1. Germline-derived CDR1 and CDR2 are LNHDA and SQIVND (reference sequence). The CDR3 loop spans 12 amino acids. CDR3 region: CVSSGQQETQYF. CDR3 nucleotides: TGTGTCAGCTCGGGACAGCAAGAGACCCAGTACTTC. Full variable domain (rest looked up from reference TRBV19 and TRBJ2-5): DGGITQSPKYLFRKEGQNVTLSCEQNLNHDAMYWYRQDPGQGLRLIYYSQIVNDFQKGDIAEGYSVSREKKESFPLTVTSAQKNPTAFYLCVSSGQQETQYFGPGTRLLVL.

By sample share, this clonotype is medium-sized. The chain uses TRBV11-2 and TRBJ1-4; D is unclear. There are 12 residues in the CDR3. Germline V gene lookup returns CDR1 SGHAT and CDR2 FQNNGV. Trimming cost V 5 bases and J 7 bases, with 8 bases left between them. The CDR3 coding sequence is TGTGCCAGCAGCGTTATGGCTGAAAAACTGTTTTTT. Protein: CASSVMAEKLFF.

CDR3 nucleotides: TGTGCCAGCAGTGCTTTGTGGCAGAGCCCCTACGAGCAGTACTTC. Translation: CASSALWQSPYEQYF. This rearrangement joins TRBV6-2 or TRBV6-3 to TRBJ2-7; D ambiguous. The CDR3 runs 15 residues. Germline CDR1 reads MNHEY; CDR2 reads SVGEGT. Between the trimmed V and J ends, which lost 5 bases and 2 bases, there was a span of 16 bases.

About this clonotype itself: This may stem from a read error, because a much larger clone lies one nucleotide away. The chain links TRBV19 to TRBJ2-2; tentatively, D is TRBD2 (5 bases). Germline V gene data show CDR1 as LNHDA and CDR2 as SQIVND (reference sequence). The CDR3 runs to 14 residues. The CDR3 DNA reads TGTGCCAGTTCCACGGACTCCCGACCTAGGGAGCTGATTTTT. Protein sequence: CASSTDSRPRELIF.

This clonotype is large in the sample. The chain uses TRBV20-1 and TRBJ2-5; D not certain. This CDR3 is built from 13 residues. The germline CDR1 and CDR2 sequences are DFQATT and SNEGSKA (reference sequence). Trimming removed 1 base from V and 2 bases from J, with 8 bases in between. Here the CDR3 DNA reads TGCAGTGCTAGAGCTCCGGCTCAAGAGACCCAGTACTTC. Protein sequence: CSARAPAQETQYF.